This T cell receptor beta chain was captured by sequencing in a study of blood T cell repertoires in COVID-19. Study context: Acute and convalescent COVID-19 samples came from the United States, Italy and Spain.

Trimming cost V 4 bases and J 6 bases; bases outside gene matches: 6. Looked up from germline, CDR1 is SQVTM and CDR2 is ANQGSEA. The CDR3 extends over 13 amino acids. Sequencing was performed with immunoSEQ multiplex PCR; in TCRdb, only in-frame clones are kept and a portion is missing. The sample lists 63,000 or so clones; 88% were seen once. The sample was peripheral blood. This TCR was recovered from a human donor in a cohort sampled during active COVID-19. This chain connects TRBV29-1 to TRBJ2-1; TRBD2 matches at 7 bases. The CDR3 is CSVGGGYSNEQFF. The DNA for the CDR3 is TGCAGCGTTGGGGGGGGGTACTCCAATGAGCAGTTCTTC.